This T cell receptor beta chain is drawn from a study of response to subunit inactivated influenza vaccine. Study-level findings and limits: New T cells are recruited in small numbers by each seasonal influenza vaccination, according to the authors' suggestion.

There are a few counts of this clonotype. The antigen remains unidentified. The CDR3 runs to 15 residues. Germline lookup yields CDR1 MNHEY and CDR2 SVGAGI. V shed 4 bases, J shed 3 bases, and the junction held 8 bases outside the gene matches. One entry per CDR3 protein, called by TCRdb with MiXCR from the RT-PCR reads. The sample has fewer than 750,000 distinct CDR3 sequences, about 15% seen once. The chain combines TRBV6-5 with TRBJ2-5; 7 nucleotides agree with TRBD2. The origin of this receptor is a man over 45 who received an inactivated influenza vaccine. The sequenced sample was PBMCs from blood, obtained 11 to 12 days after vaccination. CDR3 residues: CASSWVLGLEETQYF. The CDR3 DNA sequence: TGTGCCAGCAGTTGGGTATTAGGACTAGAAGAGACCCAGTACTTC.